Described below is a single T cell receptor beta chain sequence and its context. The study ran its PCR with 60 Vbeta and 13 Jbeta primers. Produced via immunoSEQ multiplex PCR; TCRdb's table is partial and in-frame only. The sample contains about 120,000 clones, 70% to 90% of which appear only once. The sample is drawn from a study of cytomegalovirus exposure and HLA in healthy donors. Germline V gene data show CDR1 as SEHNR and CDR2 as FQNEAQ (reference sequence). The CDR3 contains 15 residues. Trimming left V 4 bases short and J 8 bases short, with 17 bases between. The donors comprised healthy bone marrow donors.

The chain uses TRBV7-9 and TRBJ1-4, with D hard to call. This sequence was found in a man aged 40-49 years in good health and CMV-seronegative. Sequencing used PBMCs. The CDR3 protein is CASSSRDTGGEKLFF. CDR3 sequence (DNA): TGTGCCAGCAGCTCCCGTGATACCGGAGGGGAAAAACTGTTTTTT.